This T cell receptor beta chain emerged from a study of shared clonotypes between healthy human individuals. From germline, CDR1 is LNHDA and CDR2 SQIVND (reference sequence). The CDR3 spans 18 residues. The V and J ends lost 0 bases and 3 bases, in that order; junction bases with no gene match: 8. The protocol was immunoSEQ multiplex PCR, while the TCRdb copy is restricted to in-frame clones and leaves out a portion. The sample gives around 940,000 clones, around three quarters of which show up once; over 1.3% is in the top ten. The clonotype comes from a man aged 18-30 years in good health. Sequenced sample: memory CD4+ T cells sorted from blood. Subset in this sample: CD45RA-negative fraction. The chain uses TRBV19 and TRBJ2-3; 11 bases are a match to TRBD2. The CDR3 spells CASSIEGGLAARTDTQYF. Written as DNA, the CDR3 is TGTGCCAGTAGTATAGAAGGGGGACTAGCGGCAAGAACAGATACGCAGTATTTT.